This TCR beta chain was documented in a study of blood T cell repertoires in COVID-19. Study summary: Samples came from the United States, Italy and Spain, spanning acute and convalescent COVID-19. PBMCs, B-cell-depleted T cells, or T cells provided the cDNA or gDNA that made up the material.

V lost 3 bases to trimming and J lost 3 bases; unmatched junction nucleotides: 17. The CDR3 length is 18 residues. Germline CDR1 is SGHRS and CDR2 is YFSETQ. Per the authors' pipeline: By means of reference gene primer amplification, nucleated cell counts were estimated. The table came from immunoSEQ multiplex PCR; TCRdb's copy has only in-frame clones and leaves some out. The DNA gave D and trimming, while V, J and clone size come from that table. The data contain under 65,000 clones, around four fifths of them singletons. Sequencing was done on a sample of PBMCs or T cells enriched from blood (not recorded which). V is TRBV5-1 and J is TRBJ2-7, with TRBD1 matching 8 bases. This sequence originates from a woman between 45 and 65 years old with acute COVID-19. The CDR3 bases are TGCGCCAGCAGCTCCTTACCTCAGACAGGGGCGATTAACTACGAGCAGTACTTC. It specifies CASSSLPQTGAINYEQYF.